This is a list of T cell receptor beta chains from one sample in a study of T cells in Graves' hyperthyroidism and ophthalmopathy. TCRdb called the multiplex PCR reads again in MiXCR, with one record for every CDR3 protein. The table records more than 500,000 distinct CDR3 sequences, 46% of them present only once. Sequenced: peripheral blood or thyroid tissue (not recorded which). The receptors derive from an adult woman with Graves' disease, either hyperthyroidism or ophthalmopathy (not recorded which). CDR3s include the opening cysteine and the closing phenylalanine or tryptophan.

CASNTLSREGTYEQYF	TRBV7-9	TRBJ2-7
CSARGSGVRGDTQYF	TRBV20-1	TRBJ2-3
CASHEGGTGSPLHF	TRBV9	TRBJ1-6
CASSPGAEAGNTIYF	TRBV28	TRBJ1-3
CASSIGLAGNEETQYF	TRBV19	TRBJ2-5
CASSIQGTTNEKLFF	TRBV19	TRBJ1-4
CASSLITNSYEQYF	TRBV5-1	TRBJ2-7
CASSQQQGVSGELFF	TRBV5-4	TRBJ2-2
CARGPGQGNSPLHF	TRBV9	TRBJ1-6
CASSIDLMTGPGQPQHF	TRBV19	TRBJ1-5